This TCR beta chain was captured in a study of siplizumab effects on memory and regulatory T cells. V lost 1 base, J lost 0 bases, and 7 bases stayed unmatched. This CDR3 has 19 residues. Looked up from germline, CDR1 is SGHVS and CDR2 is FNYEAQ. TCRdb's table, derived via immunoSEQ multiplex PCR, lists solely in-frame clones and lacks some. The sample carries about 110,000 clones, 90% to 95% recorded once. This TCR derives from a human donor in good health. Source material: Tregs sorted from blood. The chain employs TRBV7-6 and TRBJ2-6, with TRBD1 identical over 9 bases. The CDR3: CASSLGPGQGGSGANVLTF. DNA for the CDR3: TGTGCCAGCAGCTTAGGCCCGGGACAGGGCGGCTCTGGGGCCAACGTCCTGACTTTC.